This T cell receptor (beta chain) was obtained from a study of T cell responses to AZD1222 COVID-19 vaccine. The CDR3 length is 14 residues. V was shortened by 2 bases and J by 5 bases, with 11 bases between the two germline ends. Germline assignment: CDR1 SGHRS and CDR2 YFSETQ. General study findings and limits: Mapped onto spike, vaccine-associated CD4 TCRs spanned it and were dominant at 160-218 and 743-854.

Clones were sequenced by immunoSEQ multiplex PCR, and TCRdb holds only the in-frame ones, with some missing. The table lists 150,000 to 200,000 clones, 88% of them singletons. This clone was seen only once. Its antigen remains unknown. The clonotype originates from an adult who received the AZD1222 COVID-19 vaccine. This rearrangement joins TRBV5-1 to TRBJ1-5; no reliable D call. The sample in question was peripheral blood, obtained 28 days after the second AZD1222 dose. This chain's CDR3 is CASSFSGPDQPQHF. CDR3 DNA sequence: TGCGCCAGCAGCTTTTCTGGCCCCGATCAGCCCCAGCATTTT. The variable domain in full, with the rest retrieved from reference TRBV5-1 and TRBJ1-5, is KAGVTQTPRYLIKTRGQQVTLSCSPISGHRSVSWYQQTPGQGLQFLFEYFSETQRNKGNFPGRFSGRQFSNSRSEMNVSTLELGDSALYLCASSFSGPDQPQHFGDGTRLSIL.